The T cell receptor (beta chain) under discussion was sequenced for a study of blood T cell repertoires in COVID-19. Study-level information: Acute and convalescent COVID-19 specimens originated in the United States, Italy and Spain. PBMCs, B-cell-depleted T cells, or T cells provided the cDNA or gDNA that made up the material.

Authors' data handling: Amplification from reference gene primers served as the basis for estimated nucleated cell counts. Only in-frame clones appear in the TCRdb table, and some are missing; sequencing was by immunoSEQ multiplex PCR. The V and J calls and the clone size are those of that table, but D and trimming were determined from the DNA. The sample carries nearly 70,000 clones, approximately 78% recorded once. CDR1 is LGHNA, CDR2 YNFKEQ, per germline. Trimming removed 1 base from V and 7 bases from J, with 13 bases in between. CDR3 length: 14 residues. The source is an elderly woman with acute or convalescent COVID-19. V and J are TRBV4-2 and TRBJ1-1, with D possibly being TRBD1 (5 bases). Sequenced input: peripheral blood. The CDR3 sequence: CASSQGVRAVEAFF. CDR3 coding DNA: TGTGCCAGCAGCCAAGGCGTCAGGGCAGTTGAAGCTTTCTTT.